This T cell receptor (beta chain) was identified during a study of T cell responses to AZD1222 COVID-19 vaccine. As to this clone: Its antigen is currently unknown.

Sequencing used immunoSEQ multiplex PCR; TCRdb keeps in-frame clones, though not all of them. The table records about 120,000 clones, approximately 85% of them present only once. Between the trimmed V and J ends, which lost 4 bases and 0 bases, there was a span of 12 bases. The CDR3 length is 15 residues. Germline V gives CDR1 LGHNA, CDR2 YNFKEQ. Study findings and constraints: The study reported that nearly half of spike-specific TCRs target unmutated variant regions. Sampling that yielded the repertoires occurred only after the peak T cell response.

The material was peripheral blood, obtained on day 0 of AZD1222 vaccination. The origin of this receptor is an adult in good health. The chain combines TRBV4-2 with TRBJ2-5; D unclear. Here the CDR3 reads CASSRGPPYQETQYF. CDR3 coding DNA: TGTGCCAGCAGCCGAGGACCTCCGTACCAAGAGACCCAGTACTTC.